This T cell receptor beta chain was documented in a study of T cell clonality in common variable immunodeficiency. Here immunoSEQ multiplex PCR was the method, and the copy in TCRdb shows in-frame clones only, minus some. Observed in the sample are 30,000 to 40,000 clones, none of them singletons. The CDR3 extends over 13 amino acids. The germline V gene encodes CDR1 DFQATT and CDR2 SNEGSKA (reference sequence). With 6 bases removed from V and 2 bases from J, the gap between germline ends came to 14 bases. Findings and caveats of the study: Shared TCRbeta clones were fewer between CVID subjects than controls.

This clone was detected a few times. The antigen remains undetermined. The read ends 3 residues early relative to the CDR3; the germline J gene fills the gap. Material: peripheral blood mononuclear cells. The rearrangement links TRBV20-1 to TRBJ2-7; weak D call: TRBD2 (6 bases). This clonotype originated in a person aged 18 to 75 in good health. The sequenced CDR3 bases are TGCAGTGCCGGGGGACCTCCTACCTACGAG. This gives the protein CSAGGPPTYE. The complete CDR3 reads CSAGGPPTYEQYF.